Listed below are T cell receptor beta chains from one sample, sequenced in a study of T-cell memory formation after mild COVID-19. TCRdb reprocessed the 5' RACE reads via MiXCR and lists one record per CDR3 protein. The data show hundreds of thousands of distinct CDR3 sequences, with approximately 19% seen just once and 12% held by the top ten. Sequencing was performed on PBMCs or a T cell subset sorted from them (not recorded which). These receptors were collected from an adult woman who had mild COVID-19 (a few samples of this study predate the infection). Cell type and time point are not known. The CDR3 runs from the conserved cysteine through the conserved F or W. Fields, in order: clone size, V gene, J gene, D gene, CDR3 protein, CDR3 DNA. D genes are given only for firm matches. Clone size, where shown, is once, few, many, or a class for clones that have expanded.

few	TRBV5-1	TRBJ2-3	NA	CASSLDGRGVTDTQYF	TGCGCCAGCAGCTTGGATGGCAGGGGGGTTACAGATACGCAGTATTTT
few	TRBV29-1	TRBJ1-4	NA	CSVARGGARGEKLFF	TGCAGCGTTGCGAGGGGGGGGGCGCGAGGCGAAAAACTGTTTTTT
NA	TRBV27	TRBJ2-7	TRBD2	CASSPWTRSYEQYF	TGTGCCAGCAGTCCCTGGACTAGATCCTACGAGCAGTACTTC
NA	TRBV19	TRBJ1-2	NA	CASKLAVTNYGYTF	TGTGCCAGTAAATTGGCAGTTACTAACTATGGCTACACCTTC
many	TRBV5-1	TRBJ2-5	NA	CASSLVSQSQETQYF	TGCGCCAGCAGCTTGGTATCCCAGAGCCAAGAGACCCAGTACTTC
NA	TRBV7-6	TRBJ2-3	TRBD2	CASSLVLREANTDTQYF	TGTGCCAGCAGCTTAGTTCTTCGGGAGGCCAATACAGATACGCAGTATTTT
NA	TRBV20-1	TRBJ2-2	NA	CSAPGTGELFF	TGCAGTGCACCGGGAACCGGGGAGCTGTTTTTT
few	TRBV5-1	TRBJ1-2	NA	CASSLERGSNYGYTF	TGCGCCAGCAGCTTGGAGCGGGGATCTAACTATGGCTACACCTTC
NA	TRBV6-5	TRBJ2-1	TRBD1	CASSGDRVGNEQFF	TGTGCCAGCAGTGGGGACAGGGTGGGCAATGAGCAGTTCTTC
NA	TRBV6-5	TRBJ2-1	NA	CASSYSVWRAIGGNEQFF	TGTGCCAGCAGTTACTCGGTATGGCGGGCGATAGGGGGCAATGAGCAGTTCTTC
NA	TRBV12-3/TRBV12-4	TRBJ2-1	NA	CASSFFTGAIDEQFF	TGTGCCAGCAGTTTTTTTACGGGAGCTATCGATGAGCAGTTCTTC
few	TRBV11-2	TRBJ2-5	TRBD1	CASSLDRFGTAEQETQYF	TGTGCCAGCAGCTTAGATCGTTTCGGGACAGCTGAGCAAGAGACCCAGTACTTC
NA	TRBV24-1	TRBJ2-7	NA	CATSDHRDGNYEQYF	TGTGCCACCAGTGACCACCGGGACGGCAACTACGAGCAGTACTTC
few	TRBV20-1	TRBJ2-7	TRBD2	CSARDGATSAGYEQYF	TGCAGTGCTAGAGATGGTGCCACTAGCGCTGGCTACGAGCAGTACTTC
few	TRBV7-2	TRBJ2-4	NA	CASSPRRIGLAKNIQYF	TGTGCCAGCAGCCCCCGCCGGATAGGGCTAGCCAAAAACATTCAGTACTTC
NA	TRBV2	TRBJ2-1	NA	CASNEGSGNEQFF	TGTGCCAGCAATGAGGGTTCAGGGAATGAGCAGTTCTTC
NA	TRBV12-3/TRBV12-4	TRBJ2-5	NA	CASSPRLTSPERETQYF	TGTGCCAGCAGCCCTCGTCTTACTAGCCCGGAGAGAGAGACCCAGTACTTC
few	TRBV2	TRBJ2-2	TRBD2	CASSEGTGRYAGELFF	TGTGCCAGCAGTGAAGGTACCGGGAGGTATGCCGGGGAGCTGTTTTTT
NA	TRBV9	TRBJ1-6	TRBD1	CASSVTGMVSPLHF	TGTGCCAGCAGCGTGACAGGGATGGTATCACCCCTCCACTTT
NA	TRBV6-2/TRBV6-3	TRBJ2-1	TRBD2	CASGPSGLVYNEQFF	TGTGCCAGCGGACCTAGCGGGCTCGTCTACAATGAGCAGTTCTTC
many	TRBV7-9	TRBJ2-7	TRBD1	CASSFRRTGERQYF	TGTGCCAGCAGCTTCCGCCGGACAGGCGAGAGGCAGTACTTC
NA	TRBV6-6	TRBJ2-1	TRBD2	CASRGASSGGQNEQFF	TGTGCCAGCAGGGGCGCGTCTAGCGGGGGGCAGAATGAGCAGTTCTTC
NA	TRBV7-6	TRBJ2-2	NA	CASSTWDENTGELFF	TGTGCCAGCAGCACTTGGGACGAAAACACCGGGGAGCTGTTTTTT
NA	TRBV5-4	TRBJ1-5	NA	CASSVDRSSPQHF	TGTGCCAGCAGCGTAGACCGATCCTCGCCCCAGCATTTT
NA	TRBV6-2/TRBV6-3	TRBJ2-7	NA	CASSFWQSYEQYF	TGTGCCAGCAGTTTCTGGCAGTCCTACGAGCAGTACTTC
few	TRBV5-1	TRBJ2-2	NA	CASSLADFTGELFF	TGCGCCAGCAGCTTGGCAGATTTCACCGGGGAGCTGTTTTTT
NA	TRBV5-4	TRBJ1-1	TRBD1	CASSPNQGAYTEAFF	TGTGCCAGCAGCCCGAACCAGGGGGCGTACACTGAAGCTTTCTTT
few	TRBV20-1	TRBJ2-2	NA	CSARDGSVGELFF	TGCAGTGCTAGAGATGGGTCTGTCGGGGAGCTGTTTTTT
NA	TRBV4-3	TRBJ2-3	NA	CASSQDHAGGVTDTQYF	TGCGCCAGCAGCCAAGATCATGCAGGAGGGGTCACAGATACGCAGTATTTT
NA	TRBV20-1	TRBJ2-1	TRBD1	CSASKGQDNEQFF	TGCAGTGCTAGTAAGGGACAGGACAATGAGCAGTTCTTC
NA	TRBV20-1	TRBJ2-1	TRBD2	CSARETGTSGAGQFF	TGCAGTGCTAGAGAAACCGGGACTAGCGGCGCCGGGCAGTTCTTC
few	TRBV5-1	TRBJ2-3	NA	CASSGQPSTDTQYF	TGCGCCAGCTCCGGACAGCCGAGCACAGATACGCAGTATTTT
few	TRBV7-2	TRBJ1-1	NA	CASSHEGGYTEAFF	TGTGCCAGCAGCCACGAGGGGGGCTACACTGAAGCTTTCTTT
many	TRBV29-1	TRBJ2-1	TRBD2	CSVEVSTSGNTYNEQFF	TGCAGCGTTGAAGTGTCGACTAGCGGGAACACCTACAATGAGCAGTTCTTC
NA	TRBV5-1	TRBJ2-4	NA	CASSLAVQGLGGNIQYF	TGCGCCAGCAGCTTGGCGGTCCAGGGACTTGGGGGGAACATTCAGTACTTC
NA	TRBV5-1	TRBJ2-7	NA	CASSPALLTDPQYF	TGCGCCAGCAGCCCCGCCCTGTTAACGGATCCCCAGTACTTC
NA	TRBV3-1	TRBJ1-5	NA	CASSARGDVSNQPQHF	TGTGCCAGCAGCGCCCGGGGGGATGTCAGCAATCAGCCCCAGCATTTT